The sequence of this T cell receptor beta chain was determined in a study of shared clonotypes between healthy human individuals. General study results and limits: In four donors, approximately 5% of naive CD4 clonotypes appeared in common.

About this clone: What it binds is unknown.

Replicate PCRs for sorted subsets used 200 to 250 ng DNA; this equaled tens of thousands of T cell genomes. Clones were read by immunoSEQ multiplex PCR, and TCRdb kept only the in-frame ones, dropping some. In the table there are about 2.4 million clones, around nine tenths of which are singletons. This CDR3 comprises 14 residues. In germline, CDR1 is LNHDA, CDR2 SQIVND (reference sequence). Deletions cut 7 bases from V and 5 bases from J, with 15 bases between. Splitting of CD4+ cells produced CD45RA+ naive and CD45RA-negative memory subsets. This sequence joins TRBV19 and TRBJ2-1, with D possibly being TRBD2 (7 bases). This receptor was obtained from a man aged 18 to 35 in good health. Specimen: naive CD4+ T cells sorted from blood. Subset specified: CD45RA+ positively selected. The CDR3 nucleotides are TGTGCCAGTAAGAGGGGGGGCTTGGACAATGAGCAGTTCTTC. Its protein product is CASKRGGLDNEQFF.